The 5 T cell receptor beta chains below come from one sample, sequenced in a study of technical replicates of blood from several donors. Generated by immunoSEQ multiplex PCR, the TCRdb table keeps only in-frame clones and is missing some. The sample holds 79,000 or so clones, about nine tenths seen once. Sequenced input: T cells isolated from PBMCs. The source of these receptors is a human donor in good health.

The chain uses TRBV28 and TRBJ2-2, with 7 bases that match TRBD1. V lost 4 bases to trimming and J lost 4 bases; unmatched junction nucleotides: 0. CDR3 length equals 13 residues. The germline V gene has CDR1 MDHEN and CDR2 SYDVKM. The CDR3 DNA reads as TGTGCCAGCAGTTGGACAGGCACCGGGGAGCTGTTTTTT. Translation gives CASSWTGTGELFF.

The chain links TRBV5-4 to TRBJ2-3; TRBD2 might be the D (6 bases). The germline V gene has CDR1 SGHNT and CDR2 YYREEE (reference sequence). The ends were cut back, 2 bases at V and 2 bases at J, with 9 bases in the middle. This CDR3 has 14 amino acids. CDR3 protein: CASSFLAVTDTQYF. The CDR3 nucleotides read TGTGCCAGCAGCTTTTTAGCGGTCACAGATACGCAGTATTTT. Based on the CDR3 plus reference TRBV5-4 and TRBJ2-3, the full variable domain is ETGVTQSPTHLIKTRGQQVTLRCSSQSGHNTVSWYQQALGQGPQFIFQYYREEENGRGNFPPRFSGLQFPNYSSELNVNALELDDSALYLCASSFLAVTDTQYFGPGTRLTVL.

A word on this clone: This specimen includes other DNA sequences encoding the same CDR3. The genes are TRBV7-2 and TRBJ1-1, with D uncertain. This CDR3 spans 13 amino acids. Trimming stripped 2 bases from V and 2 bases from J, with 6 bases between. Germline CDR1 reads SGHTA; CDR2 reads FQGNSA. CDR3 DNA: TGTGCCAGCAGCTTAACAGTCAACACTGAAGCTTTCTTT. Protein product: CASSLTVNTEAFF.

CDR3 DNA: TGTGCCAGCAGCCCCATGTTGGATACGCAGTATTTT. It codes for CASSPMLDTQYF. The chain uses TRBV7-7 and TRBJ2-3; D call uncertain. The CDR3 length is 12 residues. Trimming took off 5 bases at V and 6 bases at J, with 9 bases between the two ends. The germline CDR1 and CDR2 sequences are SSHAT and FNYEAQ (reference sequence).

The rearrangement uses TRBV7-3 and TRBJ2-1, with 9 bases fitting TRBD2. Germline values: CDR1 SGHTA, CDR2 FQGTGA. The ends lost 3 bases at V and 7 bases at J; junction bases unmatched: 7. The CDR3 is made up of 15 amino acids. CDR3 amino acids: CASSFNGLAFNEQFF. In DNA, the CDR3 is TGTGCCAGCAGCTTTAACGGACTAGCGTTTAATGAGCAGTTCTTC.